This T cell receptor beta chain comes out of a study of response to subunit inactivated influenza vaccine. Trimming left V 1 base short and J 0 bases short, with 7 bases between. Looked up from germline, CDR1 is SGHRS and CDR2 is YFSETQ. The CDR3 is made up of 14 amino acids. Study outcomes and limitations: The study's authors posited that every seasonal influenza vaccination enlists few new T cells.

TCRdb ran MiXCR on the RT-PCR reads and lists one entry per CDR3 protein. In the table there are more than 700,000 distinct CDR3 sequences, approximately 22% of which are singletons. On this clonotype: No antigen is known for it.

The specimen was PBMCs from blood, collected around 5 days after vaccination. The chain links TRBV5-1 to TRBJ1-1; D gene unclear. This clonotype originated in a man aged 50-60 years who received an inactivated influenza vaccine. The CDR3 DNA reads TGCGCCAGCAGCTTGACTCCCTTGAACACTGAAGCTTTCTTT. It encodes CASSLTPLNTEAFF.